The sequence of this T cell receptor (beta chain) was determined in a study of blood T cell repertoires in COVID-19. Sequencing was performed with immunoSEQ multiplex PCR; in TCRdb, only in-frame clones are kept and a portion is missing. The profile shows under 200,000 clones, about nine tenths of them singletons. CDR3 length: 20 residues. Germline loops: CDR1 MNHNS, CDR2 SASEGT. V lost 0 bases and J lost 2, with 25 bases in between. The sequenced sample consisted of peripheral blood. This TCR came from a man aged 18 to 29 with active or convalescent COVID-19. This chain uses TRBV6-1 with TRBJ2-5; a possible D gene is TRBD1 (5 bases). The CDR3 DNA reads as TGTGCCAGCAGTGAAGCGACGGTAGGGGCTCTCACAGCAAGACAAGAGACCCAGTACTTC. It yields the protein CASSEATVGALTARQETQYF.